What follows are 18 T cell receptor beta chains derived from one specimen sequenced in a study of OX40 agonist ivuxolimab in advanced cancers. Sequencing used immunoSEQ multiplex PCR; TCRdb keeps in-frame clones, though not all of them. The sample shows some 58,000 clones, 91% of them seen only once. The sequences come from CD4+ or CD8+ T cells sorted from blood, collected in a trial of the OX40 agonist ivuxolimab. These receptors originate from an adult with an advanced solid tumor such as melanoma, head and neck, liver or kidney cancer.

This chain joins TRBV28 and TRBJ2-2; no clear D gene. Germline loops: CDR1 MDHEN, CDR2 SYDVKM. V was clipped by 6 bases and J by 8 bases, with 10 bases between them. The CDR3 covers 12 residues. CDR3 DNA: TGTGCCAGCAGCATGTTGGGTGGGGAGCTGTTTTTT. As protein: CASSMLGGELFF. Based on the CDR3 plus reference TRBV28 and TRBJ2-2, the full variable domain is DVKVTQSSRYLVKRTGEKVFLECVQDMDHENMFWYRQDPGLGLRLIYFSYDVKMKEKGDIPEGYSVSREKKERFSLILESASTNQTSMYLCASSMLGGELFFGEGSRLTVL.

This clone was seen once. This chain connects TRBV5-4 to TRBJ2-7; D perhaps matches TRBD2 (6 bases). The V end lost 0 bases, the J end lost 2 bases, and 15 bases lay between the germline ends. There are 16 residues in the CDR3. Germline loops: CDR1 SGHNT, CDR2 YYREEE (reference sequence). CDR3 nucleotides: TGTGCCAGCAGCTTGGATATCGGGACTCTCACCTACGAGCAGTACTTC. This encodes CASSLDIGTLTYEQYF.

J is TRBJ2-3 and V is TRBV11-2; 7 nucleotides match TRBD1. CDR3 length equals 15 residues. V gave up 5 bases and J gave up 8 bases; unmatched junction bases: 13. Germline values: CDR1 SGHAT, CDR2 FQNNGV. Here the CDR3 DNA reads TGTGCCAGCAGCCTCCGGGGACAGACGGGGAGTACGCAGTATTTT. Its protein product is CASSLRGQTGSTQYF.

The CDR3 DNA reads as TGCAGCGTTCAGACCACTAGCGGGGGACAAGAGACCCAGTACTTC. Translation: CSVQTTSGGQETQYF. This chain uses TRBV29-1 with TRBJ2-5; TRBD2 agrees at 11 bases. CDR1 is SQVTM and CDR2 is ANQGSEA in the germline V gene. CDR3 length: 15 amino acids. V shed 5 bases, J shed 2 bases, and the junction held 7 bases outside the gene matches.

The chain employs TRBV7-2 and TRBJ1-1, with D possibly being TRBD1 (6 bases). V lost 2 bases and J 4 bases, leaving 11 bases between the germline ends. CDR3 length: 14 residues. Germline V CDR1 and CDR2: SGHTA, FQGNSA. The DNA for the CDR3 is TGTGCCAGCAGCTTATCAGGGGATGGCACTGAAGCTTTCTTT. Translated: CASSLSGDGTEAFF.

This sequence joins TRBV29-1 and TRBJ2-1; the match to TRBD1 covers 8 bases. CDR3 length: 11 amino acids. In germline, CDR1 is SQVTM, CDR2 ANQGSEA. The ends lost 6 bases at V and 9 bases at J; junction bases unmatched: 4. The DNA of the CDR3 is TGCAGCGTGCAGGGGGCAGCTGAGCAGTTCTTC. It is translated as CSVQGAAEQFF.

This clone was seen a few times. V and J are TRBV7-2 and TRBJ2-7, with 9 bases identical to TRBD1. CDR3 size: 14 residues. J gave up 2 bases and V 4 bases, and 3 bases lay outside the gene matches. Germline V lookup: CDR1 SGHTA, CDR2 FQGNSA. The CDR3 nucleotides are TGTGCCAGCAGCTCGACAGGGGGACCCTACGAGCAGTACTTC. This translates into CASSSTGGPYEQYF.

This clone is a singleton in its sample. The chain is built from TRBV2 and TRBJ1-4; D is perhaps TRBD1 (5 bases). Trimming pared 6 bases from V and 6 bases from J, leaving 17 bases between. This CDR3 contains 15 residues. Germline CDR1 reads SNHLY; CDR2 reads FYNNEI. CDR3 region: CASRKGSGGDEKLFF. In DNA, the CDR3 is TGTGCCAGCAGAAAGGGCTCGGGGGGAGATGAAAAACTGTTTTTT.

This clone was observed a handful of times. V usage is TRBV5-1 and J usage is TRBJ2-7; 7 nucleotides agree with TRBD2. The CDR3 is 13 amino acids. V was clipped by 0 bases and J by 6 bases; unmatched bases: 3. Germline V gene sequence: CDR1 SGHRS, CDR2 YFSETQ. The CDR3 sequence is CASSLGRGSEQYF. The CDR3 DNA follows: TGCGCCAGCAGCTTGGGACGCGGGAGCGAGCAGTACTTC. Drawing the rest from reference TRBV5-1 and TRBJ2-7, the complete variable domain is KAGVTQTPRYLIKTRGQQVTLSCSPISGHRSVSWYQQTPGQGLQFLFEYFSETQRNKGNFPGRFSGRQFSNSRSEMNVSTLELGDSALYLCASSLGRGSEQYFGPGTRLTVT.

The chain links TRBV14 to TRBJ2-7; 9 positions match TRBD2. This CDR3 has 15 amino acids. CDR1 is SGHDN, CDR2 FVKESK, per germline. The junction had 1 base not matched to a gene; V was cut back by 1 base and J by 0 bases. The CDR3 protein is CASSQVAGVSYEQYF. CDR3 DNA sequence: TGTGCCAGCAGCCAAGTAGCGGGGGTCTCCTACGAGCAGTACTTC. Supplemented by reference TRBV14 and TRBJ2-7, the full variable domain reads EAGVTQFPSHSVIEKGQTVTLRCDPISGHDNLYWYRRVMGKEIKFLLHFVKESKQDESGMPNNRFLAERTGGTYSTLKVQPAELEDSGVYFCASSQVAGVSYEQYFGPGTRLTVT.

This clone was found a few times. This sequence joins TRBV10-3 and TRBJ1-1, with 10 bases identical to TRBD1. CDR1 ENHRY and CDR2 SYGVKD come from the germline V gene. Unmatched junction bases numbered 7, after V lost 10 bases and J lost 5 bases. This CDR3 is 13 amino acids long. Here the CDR3 reads CATRTGGETEAFF. The CDR3, as DNA: TGTGCCACGCGGACAGGGGGAGAGACTGAAGCTTTCTTT.

The chain joins TRBV5-4 to TRBJ2-3; 13 bases are a match to TRBD2. Germline values: CDR1 SGHNT, CDR2 YYREEE (reference sequence). Trimming removed 2 bases from V and 6 bases from J; junction bases left unmatched: 3. The CDR3 is 15 residues long. CDR3 coding DNA: TGTGCCAGCAGCTTTACTAGCGGGGGGGTGGATACGCAGTATTTT. Residues: CASSFTSGGVDTQYF.

V and J are TRBV4-1 and TRBJ2-7; 9 positions agree with TRBD1. Germline CDR1 and CDR2: MGHRA and YSYEKL. The CDR3 has 14 amino acids. Trimming took 4 bases from V and 4 from J; bases not matched to a gene: 5. For the CDR3, the DNA is TGCGCCAGCAGCCTCGGACAGGGGAGGTACGAGCAGTACTTC. Encoded protein: CASSLGQGRYEQYF.

Only one count was recorded for this clone. The chain links TRBV2 to TRBJ2-7; D is unclear. The CDR3 contains 13 residues. Deletions cut 5 bases from V and 3 bases from J, with 11 bases between. Germline V CDR1 and CDR2: SNHLY, FYNNEI. The CDR3 loop reads CASSPAAYYEQYF. The CDR3 nucleotides read TGTGCCAGCAGTCCGGCGGCTTACTACGAGCAGTACTTC. The whole variable domain, filled in from reference TRBV2 and TRBJ2-7, reads EPEVTQTPSHQVTQMGQEVILRCVPISNHLYFYWYRQILGQKVEFLVSFYNNEISEKSEIFDDQFSVERPDGSNFTLKIRSTKLEDSAMYFCASSPAAYYEQYFGPGTRLTVT.

Worth noting for this clone: The same CDR3 can be traced to other DNA sequences in this sample. The rearrangement joins TRBV5-1 to TRBJ1-1, with 7 bases aligning to TRBD1. Losses at the gene ends were 4 bases for V and 0 bases for J; bases not matched to a gene: 3. The CDR3 covers 14 residues. Germline V CDR1 and CDR2: SGHRS, YFSETQ. CDR3 DNA sequence: TGCGCCAGCAGCCTCGGGACAGTGAACACTGAAGCTTTCTTT. Translated: CASSLGTVNTEAFF.

V and J are TRBV29-1 and TRBJ2-3; 14 nucleotides align to TRBD2. The V gene's germline CDR1 is SQVTM and CDR2 ANQGSEA. V lost 0 bases, J lost 3 bases, and 8 bases stayed unmatched. The CDR3 covers 18 residues. The CDR3 spells CSVEDPAGLAGGTDTQYF. In nucleotides, the CDR3 is TGCAGCGTTGAAGATCCAGCCGGACTAGCGGGGGGTACAGATACGCAGTATTTT.

The rearrangement joins TRBV7-3 to TRBJ2-1; 8 bases match TRBD2. CDR3 length equals 13 residues. Trimming at V came to 5 bases and at J to 9 bases, leaving 6 bases not matched to a gene. Germline V gene lookup returns CDR1 SGHTA and CDR2 FQGTGA. CDR3: CASSSGLALEQFF. In DNA, the CDR3 is TGTGCCAGCAGCAGCGGACTAGCTCTTGAGCAGTTCTTC.

The rearrangement links TRBV6-5 to TRBJ2-5, with TRBD1 matching over 8 bases. The length of the CDR3 is 15 residues. Trimming took 2 bases from V and 3 from J; bases not matched to a gene: 5. Germline CDR1 reads MNHEY; CDR2 reads SVGAGI. CDR3 loop: CASSYDRGPKETQYF. The CDR3 coding sequence is TGTGCCAGCAGTTACGACAGGGGACCAAAAGAGACCCAGTACTTC.